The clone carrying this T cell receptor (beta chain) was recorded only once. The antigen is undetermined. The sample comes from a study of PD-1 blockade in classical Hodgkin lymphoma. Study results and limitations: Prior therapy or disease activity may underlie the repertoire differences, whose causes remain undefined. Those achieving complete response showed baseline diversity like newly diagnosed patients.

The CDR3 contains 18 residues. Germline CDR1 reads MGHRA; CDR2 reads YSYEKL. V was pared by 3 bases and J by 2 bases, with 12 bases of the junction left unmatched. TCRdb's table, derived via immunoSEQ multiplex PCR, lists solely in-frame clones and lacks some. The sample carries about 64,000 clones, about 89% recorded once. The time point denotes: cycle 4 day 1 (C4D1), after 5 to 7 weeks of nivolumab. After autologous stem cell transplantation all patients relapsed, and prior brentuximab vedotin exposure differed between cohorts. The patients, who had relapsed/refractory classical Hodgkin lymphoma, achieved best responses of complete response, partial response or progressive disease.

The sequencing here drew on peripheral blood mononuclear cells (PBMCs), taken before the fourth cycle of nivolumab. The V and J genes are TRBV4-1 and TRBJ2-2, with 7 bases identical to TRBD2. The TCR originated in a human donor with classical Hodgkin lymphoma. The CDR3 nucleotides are TGCGCCAGCAGCCAGACCGGGCCACTAGCGTTCAACACCGGGGAGCTGTTTTTT. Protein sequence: CASSQTGPLAFNTGELFF.